Described below is a single T cell receptor beta chain sequence and its context. The antigen remains unidentified. TCRdb's copy holds only in-frame clones and misses some; the assay was immunoSEQ multiplex PCR. Of about 140,000 clones in the sample, 70% to 85% were seen once. PBMCs were cryopreserved, and 1.5 to 2.5 micrograms of genomic DNA from them went into TCR beta libraries. This sample is part of a study of cytotoxic CD8 clonotypes in ibrutinib-treated CLL. Study at large: Patients: about a dozen relapsed/refractory, some 15 treatment-naive, around 17 IGHV unmutated. By median roughly 74 months, about 12 had progressed and around 14 stayed remitted; responses had been 2 complete and some 25 partial. Study-wide points: Few clonotypes were public, and these shrank or held steady under treatment.

The CDR3 is made up of 13 amino acids. The V gene lost 6 bases and the J gene lost 6 bases, with 12 bases spanning the gap. Germline V gene lookup returns CDR1 MNHEY and CDR2 SMNVEV (reference sequence). The J gene is TRBJ1-5, the V gene TRBV27; possible D gene TRBD1, 5 bases. The clonotype was recovered from a human donor with chronic lymphocytic leukemia. The sample was PBMCs, taken after 12 months of ibrutinib treatment. The CDR3 loop reads CASREGLVQPQHF. The CDR3 coding sequence is TGTGCCAGCAGGGAGGGGCTTGTTCAGCCCCAGCATTTT.